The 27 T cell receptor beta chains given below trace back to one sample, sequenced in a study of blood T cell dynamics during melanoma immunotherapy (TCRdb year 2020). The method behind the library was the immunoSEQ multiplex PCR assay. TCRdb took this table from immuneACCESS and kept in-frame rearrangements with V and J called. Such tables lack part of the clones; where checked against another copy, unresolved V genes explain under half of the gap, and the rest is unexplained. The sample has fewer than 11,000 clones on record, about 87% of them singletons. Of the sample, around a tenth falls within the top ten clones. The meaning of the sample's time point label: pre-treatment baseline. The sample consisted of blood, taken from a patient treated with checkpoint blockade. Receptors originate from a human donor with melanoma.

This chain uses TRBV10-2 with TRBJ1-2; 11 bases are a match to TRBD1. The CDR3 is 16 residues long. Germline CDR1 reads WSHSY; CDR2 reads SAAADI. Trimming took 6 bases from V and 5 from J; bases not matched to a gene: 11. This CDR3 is CASRDGQGALGYGYTF. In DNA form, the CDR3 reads TGCGCCAGCAGAGATGGACAGGGGGCTCTCGGGTATGGCTACACCTTC.

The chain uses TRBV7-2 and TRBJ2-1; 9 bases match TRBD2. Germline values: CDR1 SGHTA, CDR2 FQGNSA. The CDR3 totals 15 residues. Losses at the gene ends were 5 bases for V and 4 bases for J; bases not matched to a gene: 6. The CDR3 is CASSPTSGEYNEQFF. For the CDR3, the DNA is TGTGCCAGCAGCCCGACTAGCGGAGAGTACAATGAGCAGTTCTTC.

CDR3 sequence reads: CASSYGQGRTGELFF. In DNA, the CDR3 is TGCGCCAGCAGCTACGGACAGGGACGTACCGGGGAGCTGTTTTTT. This chain joins TRBV5-1 and TRBJ2-2, with 8 bases identical to TRBD1. Trimming at V came to 3 bases and at J to 5 bases, leaving 6 bases not matched to a gene. The CDR3 totals 15 residues. Germline assignment: CDR1 SGHRS and CDR2 YFSETQ.

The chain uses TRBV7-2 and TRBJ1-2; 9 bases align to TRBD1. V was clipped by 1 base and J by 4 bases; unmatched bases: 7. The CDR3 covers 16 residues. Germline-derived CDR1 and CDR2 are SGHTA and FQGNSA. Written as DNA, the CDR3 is TGTGCCAGCAGCTTAGACGGGACAGGGCGAGGCTATGGCTACACCTTC. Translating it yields CASSLDGTGRGYGYTF.

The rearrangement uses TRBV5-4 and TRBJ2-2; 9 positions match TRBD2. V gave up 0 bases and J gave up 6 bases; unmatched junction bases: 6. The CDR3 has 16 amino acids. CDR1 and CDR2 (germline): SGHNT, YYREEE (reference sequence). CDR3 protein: CASSLVRTSEAGELFF. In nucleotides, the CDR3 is TGTGCCAGCAGCTTGGTTCGGACTAGCGAAGCCGGGGAGCTGTTTTTT.

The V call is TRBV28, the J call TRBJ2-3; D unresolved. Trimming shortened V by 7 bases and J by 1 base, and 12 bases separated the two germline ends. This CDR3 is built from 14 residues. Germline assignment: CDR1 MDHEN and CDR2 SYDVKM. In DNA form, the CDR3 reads TGTGCCAGCAAAGGCTGGCCCCGCACAGATACGCAGTATTTT. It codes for CASKGWPRTDTQYF.

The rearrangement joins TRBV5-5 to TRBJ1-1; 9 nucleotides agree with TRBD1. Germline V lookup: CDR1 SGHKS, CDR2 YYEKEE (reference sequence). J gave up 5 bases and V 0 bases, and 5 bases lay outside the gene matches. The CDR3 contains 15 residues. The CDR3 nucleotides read TGTGCCAGCAGCTTGGCGGGGACAGGGCAGACTGAAGCTTTCTTT. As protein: CASSLAGTGQTEAFF.

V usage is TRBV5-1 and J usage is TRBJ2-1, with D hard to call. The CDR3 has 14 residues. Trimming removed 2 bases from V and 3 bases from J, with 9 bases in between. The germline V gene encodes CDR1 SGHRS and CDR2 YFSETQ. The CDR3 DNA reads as TGCGCCAGCAGCTTAGCGTCTGACTACAATGAGCAGTTCTTC. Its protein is CASSLASDYNEQFF.

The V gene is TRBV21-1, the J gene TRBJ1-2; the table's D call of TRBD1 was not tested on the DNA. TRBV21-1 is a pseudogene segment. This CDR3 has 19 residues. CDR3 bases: TGTGCCAGCAGCACTAACCCTCGGGACAGGGTAGGGGGAGACTATGGCTACACCTTC. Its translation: CASSTNPRDRVGGDYGYTF.

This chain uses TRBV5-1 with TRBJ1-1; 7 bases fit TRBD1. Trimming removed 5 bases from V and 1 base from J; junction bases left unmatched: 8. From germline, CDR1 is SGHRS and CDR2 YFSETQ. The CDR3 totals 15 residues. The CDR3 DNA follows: TGCGCCAGCAGGGATCCCCGACAGGGGAACACTGAAGCTTTCTTT. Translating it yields CASRDPRQGNTEAFF.

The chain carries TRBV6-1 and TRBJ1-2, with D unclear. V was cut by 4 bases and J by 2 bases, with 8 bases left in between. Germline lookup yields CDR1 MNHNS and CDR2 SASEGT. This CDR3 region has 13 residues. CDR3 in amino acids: CASSARKNYGYTF. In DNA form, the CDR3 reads TGTGCCAGCAGTGCCAGGAAGAACTATGGCTACACCTTC.

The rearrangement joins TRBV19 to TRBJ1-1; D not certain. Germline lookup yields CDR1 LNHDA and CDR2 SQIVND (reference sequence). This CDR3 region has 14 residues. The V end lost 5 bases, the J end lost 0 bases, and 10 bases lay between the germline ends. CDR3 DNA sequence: TGTGCCAGTAGTGGATCTCCTCTGAACACTGAAGCTTTCTTT. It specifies CASSGSPLNTEAFF.

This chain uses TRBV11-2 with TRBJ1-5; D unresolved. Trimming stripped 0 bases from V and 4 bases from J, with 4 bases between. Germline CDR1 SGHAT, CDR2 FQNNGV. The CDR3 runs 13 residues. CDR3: CASSLEVNQPQHF. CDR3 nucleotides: TGTGCCAGCAGCTTAGAGGTAAATCAGCCCCAGCATTTT.

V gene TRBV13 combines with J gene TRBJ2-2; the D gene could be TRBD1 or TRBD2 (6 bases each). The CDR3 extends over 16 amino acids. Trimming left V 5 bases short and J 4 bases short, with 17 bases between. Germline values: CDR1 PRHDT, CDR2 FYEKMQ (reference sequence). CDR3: CASSTRQAGSTGELFF. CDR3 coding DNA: TGTGCCAGCAGCACCCGACAGGCGGGGAGCACCGGGGAGCTGTTTTTT.

The CDR3 sequence: CASSLVAAETQYF. CDR3 in DNA: TGTGCCAGCAGCTTAGTGGCTGCGGAGACCCAGTACTTC. The chain is built from TRBV7-9 and TRBJ2-5; D gene ambiguous. CDR1 and CDR2 (germline): SEHNR, FQNEAQ (reference sequence). Trimming cost V 1 base and J 5 bases, with 8 bases left between them. This CDR3 region has 13 residues.

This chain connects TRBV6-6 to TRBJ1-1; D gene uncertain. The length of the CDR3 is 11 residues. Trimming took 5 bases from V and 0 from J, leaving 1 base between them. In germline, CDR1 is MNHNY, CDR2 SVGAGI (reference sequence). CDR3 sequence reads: CASSMNTEAFF. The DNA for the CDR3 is TGTGCCAGCAGTATGAACACTGAAGCTTTCTTT.

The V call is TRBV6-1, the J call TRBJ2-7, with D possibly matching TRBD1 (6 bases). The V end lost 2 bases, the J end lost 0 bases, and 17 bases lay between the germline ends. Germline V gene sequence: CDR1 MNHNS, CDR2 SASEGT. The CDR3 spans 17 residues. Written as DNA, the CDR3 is TGTGCCAGCAGTGAAATGGACAGTCCACTTAGCTCCTACGAGCAGTACGTC. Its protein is CASSEMDSPLSSYEQYV.

The CDR3 sequence is CASSLSRAGGSNEKLFF. For the CDR3, the DNA is TGTGCCAGCAGCTTATCCCGGGCAGGGGGCTCTAATGAAAAACTGTTTTTT. This chain links TRBV7-3 with TRBJ1-4, with 8 nucleotides matching TRBD1. The J segment lost 3 bases and the V segment lost 2 bases, leaving 8 bases of the junction unmatched. This CDR3 has 17 amino acids. CDR1 is SGHTA and CDR2 is FQGTGA in the germline V gene.

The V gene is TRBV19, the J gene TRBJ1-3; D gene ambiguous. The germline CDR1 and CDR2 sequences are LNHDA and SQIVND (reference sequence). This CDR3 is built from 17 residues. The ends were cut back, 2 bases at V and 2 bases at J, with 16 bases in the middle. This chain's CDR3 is CASSIIGSGSTGNTIYF. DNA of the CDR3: TGTGCCAGTAGTATAATAGGTAGCGGGTCTACTGGAAACACCATATATTTT.

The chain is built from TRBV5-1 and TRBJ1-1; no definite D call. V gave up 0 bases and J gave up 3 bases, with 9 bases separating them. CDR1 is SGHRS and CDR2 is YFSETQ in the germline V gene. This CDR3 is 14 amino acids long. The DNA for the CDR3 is TGCGCCAGCAGCTTGGAGCGGGCCGACACTGAAGCTTTCTTT. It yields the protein CASSLERADTEAFF.

The CDR3 loop is CASSPWDTPNYGYTF. The CDR3 nucleotides read TGTGCCAGCTCACCTTGGGACACACCTAACTATGGCTACACCTTC. The V gene is TRBV18, the J gene TRBJ1-2, with TRBD1 as a possible D gene (6 bases). The ends were cut back, 3 bases at V and 0 bases at J, with 11 bases in the middle. This CDR3 is 15 amino acids long. Germline CDR1 is KGHSH and CDR2 is LQKENI.

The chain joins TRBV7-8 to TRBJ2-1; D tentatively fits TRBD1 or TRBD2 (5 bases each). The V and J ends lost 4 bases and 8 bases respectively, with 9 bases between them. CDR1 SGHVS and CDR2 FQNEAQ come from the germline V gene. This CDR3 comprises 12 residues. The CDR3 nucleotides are TGTGCCAGCAGCTCCCTGGGGGATGAGCAGTTCTTC. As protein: CASSSLGDEQFF.

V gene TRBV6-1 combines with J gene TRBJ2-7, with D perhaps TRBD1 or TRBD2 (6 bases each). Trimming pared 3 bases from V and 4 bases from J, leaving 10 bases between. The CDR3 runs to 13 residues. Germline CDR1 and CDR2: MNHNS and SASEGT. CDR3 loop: CASSEGGSYEQYV. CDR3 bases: TGTGCCAGCAGTGAGGGGGGCTCATACGAGCAGTACGTC.

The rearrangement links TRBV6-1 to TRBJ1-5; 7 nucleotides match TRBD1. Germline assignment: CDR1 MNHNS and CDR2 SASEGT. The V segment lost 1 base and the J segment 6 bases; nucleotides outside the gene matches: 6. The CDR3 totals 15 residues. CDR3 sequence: CASSEGRQGGQPQHF. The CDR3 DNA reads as TGTGCCAGCAGTGAAGGAAGACAGGGTGGTCAGCCCCAGCATTTT.

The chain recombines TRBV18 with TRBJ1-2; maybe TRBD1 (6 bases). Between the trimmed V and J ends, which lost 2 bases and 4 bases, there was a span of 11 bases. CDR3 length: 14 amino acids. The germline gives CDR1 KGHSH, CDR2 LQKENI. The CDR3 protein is CASSPDPTGYGYTF. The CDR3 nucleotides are TGTGCCAGCTCACCAGACCCGACAGGCTATGGCTACACCTTC.

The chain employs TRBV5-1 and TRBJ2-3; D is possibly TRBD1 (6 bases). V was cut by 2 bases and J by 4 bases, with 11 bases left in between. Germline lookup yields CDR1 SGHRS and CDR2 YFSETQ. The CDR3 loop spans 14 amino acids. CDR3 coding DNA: TGCGCCAGCAGCTTCCAGGGGAGCCCAGATACGCAGTATTTT. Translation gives CASSFQGSPDTQYF.

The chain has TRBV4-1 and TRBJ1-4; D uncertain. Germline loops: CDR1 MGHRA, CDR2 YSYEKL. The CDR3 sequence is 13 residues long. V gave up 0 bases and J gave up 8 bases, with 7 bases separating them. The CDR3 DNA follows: TGCGCCAGCAGCCAAGAAAGGCGGGAAAAACTGTTTTTT. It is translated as CASSQERREKLFF.